One T cell receptor beta chain is described in this entry. The target antigen is unknown. This sample was included in a study of cytomegalovirus exposure and HLA in healthy donors. The CDR3 spans 18 residues. J lost 2 bases, V lost 0 bases, and 8 bases had no gene match. Germline-derived CDR1 and CDR2 are SGHRS and YFSETQ. The PCR contained 60 Vbeta and 13 Jbeta primers. Per the original data handling: In a later analysis, 75 million to 95 million unique TCR beta chains included roughly 11 million shared by two or more donors. Libraries were prepared by immunoSEQ multiplex PCR; TCRdb keeps only in-frame clonotypes and omits some of them. That table supplies the V and J calls and clone size; D and trimming were determined from the DNA. The data contain almost 85,000 clones, more than 70% of them seen just once; the ten biggest clones take up around 2.6%. Overall study results and limits: More clonal expansion characterized HLA-associated TCR beta chains than equally common others in a later analysis.

The sample comprised PBMCs. This TCR was recovered from a male donor in good health and CMV-seropositive. The chain uses TRBV5-1 and TRBJ2-3; TRBD2 aligns across 11 bases. CDR3 sequence reads: CASSLELAGGPITDTQYF. In nucleotides, the CDR3 is TGCGCCAGCAGCTTGGAGTTAGCGGGAGGGCCTATCACAGATACGCAGTATTTT.